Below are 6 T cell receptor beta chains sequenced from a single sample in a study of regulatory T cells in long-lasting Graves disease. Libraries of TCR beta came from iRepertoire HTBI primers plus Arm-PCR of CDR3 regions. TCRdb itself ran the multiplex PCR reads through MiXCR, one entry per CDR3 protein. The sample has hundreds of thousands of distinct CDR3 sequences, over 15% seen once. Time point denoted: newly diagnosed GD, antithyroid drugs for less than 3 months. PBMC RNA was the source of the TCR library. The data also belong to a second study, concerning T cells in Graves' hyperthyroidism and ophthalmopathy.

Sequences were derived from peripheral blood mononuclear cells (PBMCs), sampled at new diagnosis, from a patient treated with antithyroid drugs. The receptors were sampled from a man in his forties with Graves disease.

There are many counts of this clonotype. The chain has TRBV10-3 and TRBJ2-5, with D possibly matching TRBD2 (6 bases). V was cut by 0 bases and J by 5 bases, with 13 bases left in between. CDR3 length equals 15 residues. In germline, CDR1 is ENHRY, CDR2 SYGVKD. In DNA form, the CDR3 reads TGTGCCATCAGTGAGTCGGTGCGGGGAAAGGAGACCCAGTACTTC. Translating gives CAISESVRGKETQYF.

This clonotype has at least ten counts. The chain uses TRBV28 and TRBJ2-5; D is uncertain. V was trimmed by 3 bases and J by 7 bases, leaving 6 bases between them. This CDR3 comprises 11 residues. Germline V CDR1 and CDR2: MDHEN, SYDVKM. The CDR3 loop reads CASSFVGTQYF. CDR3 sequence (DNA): TGTGCCAGCAGTTTCGTCGGGACCCAGTACTTC.

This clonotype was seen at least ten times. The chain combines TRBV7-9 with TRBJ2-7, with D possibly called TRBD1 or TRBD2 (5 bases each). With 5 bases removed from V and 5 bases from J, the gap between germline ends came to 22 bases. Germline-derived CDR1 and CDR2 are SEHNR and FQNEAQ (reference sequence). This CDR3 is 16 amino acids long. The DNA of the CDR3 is TGTGCCAGCAGCCCCAGCCTCCGACAGAGCGGTCACGAGCAGTACTTC. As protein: CASSPSLRQSGHEQYF. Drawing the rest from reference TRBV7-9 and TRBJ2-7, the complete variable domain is DTGVSQNPRHKITKRGQNVTFRCDPISEHNRLYWYRQTLGQGPEFLTYFQNEAQLEKSRLLSDRFSAERPKGSFSTLEIQRTEQGDSAMYLCASSPSLRQSGHEQYFGPGTRLTVT.

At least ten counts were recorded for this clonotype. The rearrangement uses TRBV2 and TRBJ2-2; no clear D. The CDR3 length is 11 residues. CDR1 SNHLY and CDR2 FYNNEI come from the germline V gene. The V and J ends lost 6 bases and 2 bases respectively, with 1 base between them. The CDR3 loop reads CASSNTGELFF. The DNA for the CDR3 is TGTGCCAGCAGCAACACCGGGGAGCTGTTTTTT.

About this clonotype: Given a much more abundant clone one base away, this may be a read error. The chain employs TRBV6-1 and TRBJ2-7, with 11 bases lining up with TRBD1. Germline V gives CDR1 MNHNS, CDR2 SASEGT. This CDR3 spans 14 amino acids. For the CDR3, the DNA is TGTGCCAGCGGACACGGACAGGGGGCCTACGAGCAGCACTTC. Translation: CASGHGQGAYEQHF.

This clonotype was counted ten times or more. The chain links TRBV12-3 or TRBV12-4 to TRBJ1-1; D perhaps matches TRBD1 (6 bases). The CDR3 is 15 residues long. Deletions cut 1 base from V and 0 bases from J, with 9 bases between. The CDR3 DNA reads TGTGCCAGCAGTTTAGGGGCAGGGGTGAACACTGAAGCTTTCTTT. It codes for CASSLGAGVNTEAFF.